These 21 T cell receptor beta chains were sequenced from one sample in a study of response to subunit inactivated influenza vaccine. TCRdb called the RT-PCR reads again in MiXCR, with one record for every CDR3 protein. The table lists more than 550,000 distinct CDR3 sequences, 11% of them singletons. This same sample was also taken into another study, of T cells expressing NK-cell markers. That study adds: TCR beta libraries carry UMIs added by 5'RACE template switching.

The sequencing here drew on PBMCs from blood, taken on the day of vaccination. These receptors all stem from a man aged 50-60 years who received an inactivated influenza vaccine.

Only a few counts were recorded for this clonotype. V usage is TRBV9 and J usage is TRBJ2-7; 14 bases agree with TRBD2. V lost 0 bases to trimming and J lost 5 bases; unmatched junction nucleotides: 10. CDR3 length: 18 residues. CDR1 is SGDLS, CDR2 YYNGEE, per germline. As DNA, the CDR3 is TGTGCCAGCAGCGTAGAGGGTCGGGCGGGACTAGCGGGAGACGAGCAGTACTTC. It is translated as CASSVEGRAGLAGDEQYF.

This clonotype showed up many times. The chain recombines TRBV2 with TRBJ2-1, with 13 positions matching TRBD2. In germline, CDR1 is SNHLY, CDR2 FYNNEI. J was trimmed by 5 bases and V by 6 bases; bases with no gene match: 1. This CDR3 contains 14 residues. CDR3 in DNA: TGTGCCAGCAGACTAGCGGGAGGGGACAATGAGCAGTTCTTC. It yields the protein CASRLAGGDNEQFF.

This clonotype came up many times. This sequence joins TRBV12-3 or TRBV12-4 and TRBJ2-3, with TRBD2 matching over 9 bases. This CDR3 is built from 17 residues. With V trimmed by 6 bases and J by 0 bases, 10 bases remained unmatched. DNA of the CDR3: TGTGCCAGCAGCACGCGTCCTACTAGCGGGAGCACAGATACGCAGTATTTT. Its translation: CASSTRPTSGSTDTQYF.

The chain has TRBV6-2 or TRBV6-3 and TRBJ1-1; 9 bases match TRBD1. This CDR3 is built from 16 residues. The germline V gene encodes CDR1 MNHEY and CDR2 SVGEGT. V was clipped by 0 bases and J by 1 base; unmatched bases: 3. The CDR3 protein is CASSYSTGGPNTEAFF. CDR3 coding DNA: TGTGCCAGCAGTTACTCTACAGGGGGCCCGAACACTGAAGCTTTCTTT.

The chain has TRBV15 and TRBJ2-7; 9 nucleotides line up with TRBD2. V was clipped by 0 bases and J by 4 bases; unmatched bases: 4. Germline V gives CDR1 LNHNV, CDR2 YYDKDF (reference sequence). The CDR3 consists of 15 residues. The CDR3 sequence: CATSREASGNYEQYF. The CDR3 DNA reads TGTGCCACCAGCAGAGAGGCTAGCGGGAATTACGAGCAGTACTTC.

The chain carries TRBV12-3 or TRBV12-4 and TRBJ1-5, with 9 bases lining up with TRBD1. This CDR3 contains 14 residues. The V gene end was trimmed by 6 bases and the J gene end by 10 bases; junction bases not matched to a gene: 10. CDR3 region: CASRPGTGTDPQHF. The DNA for the CDR3 is TGTGCCAGCAGGCCGGGGACAGGGACTGACCCCCAGCATTTT.

The CDR3 region has the DNA TGCAGTGCCCCCAGGCCCACCCACAATGAGCAGTTCTTC. Translating gives CSAPRPTHNEQFF. The genes are TRBV20-1 and TRBJ2-1, with unresolved D. Per germline, CDR1 DFQATT and CDR2 SNEGSKA (reference sequence). V was trimmed by 6 bases and J by 5 bases, leaving 14 bases between them. This CDR3 region has 13 residues.

V is TRBV5-1 and J is TRBJ2-1; D call uncertain. V was trimmed by 0 bases and J by 0 bases, leaving 7 bases between them. CDR3 size: 15 residues. Germline CDR1 and CDR2: SGHRS and YFSETQ. DNA of the CDR3: TGCGCCAGCAGCTTGGAAGGATTCTCCTACAATGAGCAGTTCTTC. This encodes CASSLEGFSYNEQFF.

The sample holds a few counts of this clonotype. The chain combines TRBV20-1 with TRBJ2-5; 8 bases map to TRBD1. Trimming took 4 bases from V and 5 from J; bases not matched to a gene: 3. The CDR3 length is 12 residues. Germline CDR1 and CDR2: DFQATT and SNEGSKA (reference sequence). The CDR3 is CSATQGAETQYF. The CDR3 DNA is TGCAGTGCTACTCAGGGGGCGGAGACCCAGTACTTC.

This clonotype was detected a few times. This sequence joins TRBV7-2 and TRBJ1-1; D ambiguous. Germline values: CDR1 SGHTA, CDR2 FQGNSA. CDR3 length equals 11 residues. V lost 5 bases and J lost 11, with 12 bases in between. The CDR3 DNA reads TGTGCCAGCAGCCCAGGACTAGAGGCTTTCTTT. This codes for CASSPGLEAFF.

The chain links TRBV28 to TRBJ2-7, with 15 bases that match TRBD2. J gave up 7 bases and V 6 bases, and 13 bases lay outside the gene matches. Germline V gene lookup returns CDR1 MDHEN and CDR2 SYDVKM. CDR3 length: 17 amino acids. CDR3 loop: CASRTRTSGGVVEEQYF. Here the CDR3 DNA reads TGTGCCAGCAGAACTCGGACTAGCGGGGGGGTCGTAGAGGAGCAGTACTTC. Looking up the rest from reference TRBV28 and TRBJ2-7 gives the full variable domain: DVKVTQSSRYLVKRTGEKVFLECVQDMDHENMFWYRQDPGLGLRLIYFSYDVKMKEKGDIPEGYSVSREKKERFSLILESASTNQTSMYLCASRTRTSGGVVEEQYFGPGTRLTVT.

V and J are TRBV6-5 and TRBJ2-7; 7 bases line up with TRBD1. There are 15 residues in the CDR3. With 0 bases clipped from V and 5 bases from J, the junction kept 7 bases outside the gene matches. Germline V lookup: CDR1 MNHEY, CDR2 SVGAGI. CDR3 protein: CASSYSTGSRNEQYF. CDR3 in DNA: TGTGCCAGCAGTTACTCGACAGGGAGTAGAAACGAGCAGTACTTC.

The chain couples TRBV19 to TRBJ2-3; unclear D gene. This CDR3 has 13 amino acids. Looked up from germline, CDR1 is LNHDA and CDR2 is SQIVND (reference sequence). V was clipped by 5 bases and J by 10 bases, with 16 bases between them. The CDR3 reads CASSSGEALSQYF. In nucleotides, the CDR3 is TGTGCCAGTAGTTCCGGCGAGGCCCTTTCGCAGTATTTT. Full variable domain (remainder filled in from reference TRBV19 and TRBJ2-3): DGGITQSPKYLFRKEGQNVTLSCEQNLNHDAMYWYRQDPGQGLRLIYYSQIVNDFQKGDIAEGYSVSREKKESFPLTVTSAQKNPTAFYLCASSSGEALSQYFGPGTRLTVL.

This clonotype was seen more than once but under ten times. V usage is TRBV11-2 and J usage is TRBJ2-4; 8 nucleotides match TRBD1. The J segment lost 4 bases and the V segment lost 6 bases, leaving 5 bases of the junction unmatched. The germline V gene has CDR1 SGHAT and CDR2 FQNNGV. The CDR3 extends over 14 amino acids. CDR3: CASRAGGRKNIQYF. In nucleotides, the CDR3 is TGTGCCAGCAGAGCAGGGGGCCGAAAAAACATTCAGTACTTC. The full variable domain, in which reference TRBV11-2 and TRBJ2-4 provide the parts outside the CDR3, is EAGVAQSPRYKIIEKRQSVAFWCNPISGHATLYWYQQILGQGPKLLIQFQNNGVVDDSQLPKDRFSAERLKGVDSTLKIQPAKLEDSAVYLCASRAGGRKNIQYFGAGTRLSVL.

The table lists this clonotype with many counts. V usage is TRBV28 and J usage is TRBJ2-7; no clear D gene. The germline V and J ends were trimmed by 6 bases and 4 bases, with 10 bases remaining between them. There are 12 residues in the CDR3. Germline CDR1 and CDR2: MDHEN and SYDVKM. The CDR3 region has the DNA TGTGCCAGCAGCTTGTACCGGTACGAGCAGTACTTC. Amino acids: CASSLYRYEQYF.

This clonotype was detected a few times. This chain joins TRBV30 and TRBJ2-2; tentative D call: TRBD1 (6 bases). This CDR3 has 14 amino acids. Deletions cut 3 bases from V and 3 bases from J, with 11 bases between. Looked up from germline, CDR1 is GTSNPN and CDR2 is SVGIG (reference sequence). The CDR3 bases are TGTGCCTGGAGGTACAACAGGGACACCGGGGAGCTGTTTTTT. Protein product: CAWRYNRDTGELFF.

This clonotype was observed a few times. The chain combines TRBV7-2 with TRBJ2-7; 10 bases agree with TRBD1. V lost 6 bases to trimming and J lost 7 bases; unmatched junction nucleotides: 6. Per germline, CDR1 SGHTA and CDR2 FQGNSA. The CDR3 is 13 residues long. The CDR3 is CASSIGQGVEQYF. The CDR3 DNA reads TGTGCCAGCAGTATAGGACAGGGGGTGGAGCAGTACTTC. The whole variable domain, remainder taken from reference TRBV7-2 and TRBJ2-7, is GAGVSQSPSNKVTEKGKDVELRCDPISGHTALYWYRQSLGQGLEFLIYFQGNSAPDKSGLPSDRFSAERTGGSVSTLTIQRTQQEDSAVYLCASSIGQGVEQYFGPGTRLTVT.

This clonotype was seen a handful of times. The chain recombines TRBV19 with TRBJ2-6; either TRBD1 or TRBD2 may fit D (5 bases each). The CDR3 has 17 amino acids. Germline assignment: CDR1 LNHDA and CDR2 SQIVND (reference sequence). Deletions cut 5 bases from V and 1 base from J, with 15 bases between. In DNA form, the CDR3 reads TGTGCCAGTAGTGTTTCGGGGCGAGGATCTGGGGCCAACGTCCTGACTTTC. This gives the protein CASSVSGRGSGANVLTF.

This clonotype has a count of ten or more. V and J are TRBV27 and TRBJ2-2; 9 bases fit TRBD2. CDR3 length: 16 amino acids. V lost 4 bases to trimming and J lost 1 base; unmatched junction nucleotides: 4. Germline lookup yields CDR1 MNHEY and CDR2 SMNVEV (reference sequence). CDR3 in DNA: TGTGCCAGCAGTTCATCTAGCGGGGTGAACACCGGGGAGCTGTTTTTT. This encodes CASSSSSGVNTGELFF.

This chain links TRBV5-1 with TRBJ1-1; possible D gene TRBD1, 6 bases. V lost 4 bases and J lost 7, with 11 bases in between. CDR3 length: 12 residues. Per the germline V gene, CDR1 is SGHRS and CDR2 is YFSETQ. The DNA for the CDR3 is TGCGCCAGCAGCCCCGACAGGAGTGAAGCTTTCTTT. Encoded protein: CASSPDRSEAFF.

The V gene is TRBV11-1, the J gene TRBJ2-7; D might be TRBD1 or TRBD2, each matching 5 bases. This CDR3 is built from 16 residues. V was shortened by 3 bases and J by 2 bases, with 17 bases between the two germline ends. Germline CDR1 and CDR2: SGHAT and FQDESV (reference sequence). The CDR3 nucleotides are TGTGCCAGCAGCTTGGCGCGAGGGACGGTGGCCTACGAGCAGTACTTC. Translation gives CASSLARGTVAYEQYF.